Presented here are 17 T cell receptor beta chains from one specimen sequenced in a study of T cell responses to AZD1222 COVID-19 vaccine (dated by TCRdb to about 2021). Library construction relied on the immunoSEQ multiplex PCR assay. TCRdb holds this immuneACCESS table with in-frame rearrangements only. Some clones are missing; in checked studies, unresolved V genes explain under half, and the rest has no known cause. The sample table shows roughly 120,000 clones, and more than 70% are seen once. 4.5% to 5% of the sample goes to the ten largest clones. The time point label corresponds to: baseline before first vaccination. The sample consisted of peripheral blood, taken on day 0 of AZD1222 vaccination. These receptors originate from an adult in good health.

The chain joins TRBV9 to TRBJ2-3; D perhaps matches TRBD2 (5 bases). Trimming took off 1 base at V and 0 bases at J, with 9 bases between the two ends. Germline V gives CDR1 SGDLS, CDR2 YYNGEE. This CDR3 is 15 amino acids long. Written as DNA, the CDR3 is TGTGCCAGCAGCGTATTTGCGGGCAGCACAGATACGCAGTATTTT. Encoded protein: CASSVFAGSTDTQYF.

The J gene is TRBJ1-1, the V gene TRBV12-3 or TRBV12-4; no clear D gene. Trimming shortened V by 2 bases and J by 4 bases, and 8 bases separated the two germline ends. This CDR3 has 13 residues. CDR3 sequence (DNA): TGTGCCAGCAGTTTAAGGCAGAGCACTGAAGCTTTCTTT. Residues: CASSLRQSTEAFF.

The V and J genes are TRBV30 and TRBJ1-5; a possible D gene is TRBD1 (5 bases). Trimming took 2 bases from V and 2 from J, leaving 19 bases between them. Per germline, CDR1 GTSNPN and CDR2 SVGIG (reference sequence). This CDR3 comprises 17 residues. This chain's CDR3 is CAWSPYRGGEGNQPQHF. Written as DNA, the CDR3 is TGTGCCTGGAGTCCTTACCGCGGGGGGGAGGGCAATCAGCCCCAGCATTTT.

This clone was detected only once. This chain joins TRBV6-2 or TRBV6-3 and TRBJ2-5; D is perhaps TRBD1 or TRBD2 (6 bases each). The germline V gene encodes CDR1 MNHEY and CDR2 SVGEGT. The CDR3 loop spans 13 amino acids. V gave up 2 bases and J gave up 7 bases, with 11 bases separating them. As DNA, the CDR3 is TGTGCCAGCAGTTACCAAGGGGGAGGGACCCAGTACTTC. Its protein is CASSYQGGGTQYF.

The chain recombines TRBV27 with TRBJ1-1; 8 bases line up with TRBD1. With 6 bases clipped from V and 4 bases from J, the junction kept 4 bases outside the gene matches. The CDR3 has 13 residues. Germline V gene lookup returns CDR1 MNHEY and CDR2 SMNVEV (reference sequence). Written as DNA, the CDR3 is TGTGCCAGCAGCACAGGGGGAGGCACTGAAGCTTTCTTT. The encoded protein is CASSTGGGTEAFF.

The chain uses TRBV9 and TRBJ1-6; possible D gene TRBD1, 5 bases. The CDR3 loop spans 15 amino acids. The ends were cut back, 3 bases at V and 7 bases at J, with 14 bases in the middle. The germline CDR1 and CDR2 sequences are SGDLS and YYNGEE. The CDR3 sequence is CASSEGRTMNSPLHF. CDR3 DNA sequence: TGTGCCAGCAGCGAGGGACGGACAATGAATTCACCCCTCCACTTT.

The chain uses TRBV19 and TRBJ1-2; 8 bases fit TRBD1. Germline CDR1 LNHDA, CDR2 SQIVND (reference sequence). The CDR3 totals 14 residues. V lost 3 bases and J lost 8; bases outside the gene matches: 8. CDR3 loop: CASSIKGQGNGYTF. CDR3 nucleotide sequence: TGTGCCAGTAGTATTAAAGGACAGGGTAACGGCTACACCTTC.

The J gene is TRBJ1-2, the V gene TRBV2, with no clear D. The CDR3 is 12 amino acids. The germline V gene encodes CDR1 SNHLY and CDR2 FYNNEI. V was pared by 3 bases and J by 4 bases, with 6 bases between. The CDR3 region is CASSDSGYGYTF. The CDR3 bases are TGTGCCAGCAGTGACAGTGGCTATGGCTACACCTTC. Supplemented by reference TRBV2 and TRBJ1-2, the full variable domain reads EPEVTQTPSHQVTQMGQEVILRCVPISNHLYFYWYRQILGQKVEFLVSFYNNEISEKSEIFDDQFSVERPDGSNFTLKIRSTKLEDSAMYFCASSDSGYGYTFGSGTRLTVV.

This sequence joins TRBV7-9 and TRBJ1-4, with D perhaps TRBD1 (6 bases). V was cut by 4 bases and J by 1 base, with 7 bases left in between. There are 14 residues in the CDR3. From germline, CDR1 is SEHNR and CDR2 FQNEAQ (reference sequence). The CDR3: CASSWGQTNEKLFF. The CDR3 DNA reads TGTGCCAGCAGCTGGGGACAAACTAATGAAAAACTGTTTTTT.

The gene calls are TRBV27 and TRBJ2-7; the D gene could be TRBD1 or TRBD2 (5 bases each). Looked up from germline, CDR1 is MNHEY and CDR2 is SMNVEV (reference sequence). Between the trimmed V and J ends, which lost 3 bases and 4 bases, there was a span of 19 bases. The CDR3 is 16 amino acids. CDR3 nucleotide sequence: TGTGCCAGCAGTTTTGCGGGTGGGACCCCACCGTACGAGCAGTACTTC. Encoded protein: CASSFAGGTPPYEQYF.

The genes are TRBV11-2 and TRBJ2-3; the D gene is possibly TRBD1 (5 bases). The CDR3 runs to 14 residues. CDR1 and CDR2 (germline): SGHAT, FQNNGV. V lost 3 bases, J lost 1 base, and 8 bases lay in between. CDR3 DNA sequence: TGTGCCAGCAGCTTCGACAGTCGCACAGATACGCAGTATTTT. It encodes CASSFDSRTDTQYF. Full variable domain (remainder filled in from reference TRBV11-2 and TRBJ2-3): EAGVAQSPRYKIIEKRQSVAFWCNPISGHATLYWYQQILGQGPKLLIQFQNNGVVDDSQLPKDRFSAERLKGVDSTLKIQPAKLEDSAVYLCASSFDSRTDTQYFGPGTRLTVL.

The J gene is TRBJ1-4, the V gene TRBV13; D perhaps matches TRBD1 (5 bases). Trimming removed 2 bases from V and 8 bases from J, with 12 bases in between. Germline V CDR1 and CDR2: PRHDT, FYEKMQ (reference sequence). The CDR3 consists of 14 residues. This chain's CDR3 is CASSLRGDEEKLFF. In DNA, the CDR3 is TGTGCCAGCAGCTTAAGAGGGGACGAGGAAAAACTGTTTTTT.

The chain has TRBV19 and TRBJ2-1; the D gene is possibly TRBD2 (5 bases). V lost 3 bases and J lost 4, with 7 bases in between. Germline CDR1 is LNHDA and CDR2 is SQIVND (reference sequence). This CDR3 spans 13 amino acids. CDR3 nucleotides: TGTGCCAGTAGTATCCGGGAATACAATGAGCAGTTCTTC. It is translated as CASSIREYNEQFF. The full variable domain, completed using reference TRBV19 and TRBJ2-1, is DGGITQSPKYLFRKEGQNVTLSCEQNLNHDAMYWYRQDPGQGLRLIYYSQIVNDFQKGDIAEGYSVSREKKESFPLTVTSAQKNPTAFYLCASSIREYNEQFFGPGTRLTVL.

The rearrangement uses TRBV10-3 and TRBJ1-5; D unclear. CDR1 and CDR2 from the germline V gene are ENHRY and SYGVKD. The CDR3 has 13 residues. The ends were cut back, 7 bases at V and 6 bases at J, with 13 bases in the middle. CDR3 region: CAINSSPTQPQHF. CDR3 nucleotide sequence: TGTGCCATCAATAGCTCGCCCACTCAGCCCCAGCATTTT.

V gene TRBV7-9 combines with J gene TRBJ1-1; D perhaps matches TRBD1 (5 bases). The germline gives CDR1 SEHNR, CDR2 FQNEAQ (reference sequence). V shed 4 bases and J shed 4 bases, with 13 bases lying between them. The CDR3 is 14 residues long. CDR3 nucleotides: TGTGCCAGCAGCTGGCGGGAGGGGAGCACTGAAGCTTTCTTT. Protein: CASSWREGSTEAFF. Supplemented by reference TRBV7-9 and TRBJ1-1, the full variable domain reads DTGVSQNPRHKITKRGQNVTFRCDPISEHNRLYWYRQTLGQGPEFLTYFQNEAQLEKSRLLSDRFSAERPKGSFSTLEIQRTEQGDSAMYLCASSWREGSTEAFFGQGTRLTVV.

The chain has TRBV29-1 and TRBJ2-5; 9 nucleotides line up with TRBD2. The CDR3 length is 14 residues. J lost 1 base, V lost 6 bases, and 6 bases had no gene match. Germline lookup yields CDR1 SQVTM and CDR2 ANQGSEA. The DNA for the CDR3 is TGCAGCGTGGTAAGCGGGGGGATCCAAGAGACCCAGTACTTC. Its protein product is CSVVSGGIQETQYF.

This clone was recorded once. The chain is built from TRBV2 and TRBJ1-2; no definite D call. The ends were cut back, 6 bases at V and 2 bases at J, with 7 bases in the middle. The CDR3 sequence is 12 residues long. Germline values: CDR1 SNHLY, CDR2 FYNNEI. This chain's CDR3 is CASRPLNYGYTF. In DNA, the CDR3 is TGTGCCAGCAGACCGCTGAACTATGGCTACACCTTC. Complete variable domain (other parts from reference TRBV2 and TRBJ1-2): EPEVTQTPSHQVTQMGQEVILRCVPISNHLYFYWYRQILGQKVEFLVSFYNNEISEKSEIFDDQFSVERPDGSNFTLKIRSTKLEDSAMYFCASRPLNYGYTFGSGTRLTVV.